This T cell receptor (beta chain) was recorded in a study of blood T cell repertoires in COVID-19. Study information: Sources were T cells, B-cell-depleted T cells, or PBMCs; the material itself was cDNA or gDNA.

V dropped 7 bases and J dropped 3; count of bases not matched to a gene: 0. This CDR3 contains 11 residues. Looked up from germline, CDR1 is LGHDT and CDR2 is YNNKEL (reference sequence). Data came from immunoSEQ multiplex PCR; TCRdb stores just in-frame clones and leaves some out. The data show around 300,000 clones, with around 88% seen just once and roughly 6.3% held by the top ten. The study assigned cohorts using participant-reported clinical history. In Cohort 3, a recovered donor had either two negative PCRs, clearance, or symptom resolution. Sequenced: PBMCs or T cells enriched from blood (not recorded which). This TCR derives from a middle-aged woman who had recovered from COVID-19. The V and J genes are TRBV3-1 (or the pseudogene TRBV3-2) and TRBJ2-7, with 7 bases lining up with TRBD1. The CDR3 loop reads CASTGGYEQYF. The CDR3 DNA sequence: TGTGCCAGCACAGGGGGCTACGAGCAGTACTTC.